Listed here are 16 T cell receptor beta chains from one sample, sequenced in a study of blood T cell repertoires in COVID-19. Generated by immunoSEQ multiplex PCR, the TCRdb table keeps only in-frame clones and is missing some. This sample has roughly 100,000 clones; about four fifths occur once, and the top ten carry just under 4.5%. Sequenced material: peripheral blood. Receptors were obtained from a human donor in a cohort sampled during active COVID-19.

The chain combines TRBV7-9 with TRBJ2-3; D is perhaps TRBD2 (6 bases). V lost 11 bases and J lost 6, with 15 bases in between. This CDR3 contains 12 residues. Looked up from germline, CDR1 is SEHNR and CDR2 is FQNEAQ (reference sequence). In DNA form, the CDR3 reads TGTGCCTACTCGACTAGTGGGGATACGCAGTATTTT. It specifies CAYSTSGDTQYF.

The sample holds a few counts of this clone. The rearrangement joins TRBV4-2 to TRBJ1-2, with D perhaps TRBD1 (5 bases). CDR1 is LGHNA, CDR2 YNFKEQ, per germline. CDR3 length: 13 amino acids. Trimming left V 4 bases short and J 0 bases short, with 6 bases between. The CDR3 spells CASSPGANYGYTF. The CDR3 DNA follows: TGTGCCAGCAGCCCGGGGGCTAACTATGGCTACACCTTC.

The chain employs TRBV12-3 or TRBV12-4 and TRBJ2-7; D is unclear. The germline V and J ends were trimmed by 5 bases and 2 bases, with 10 bases remaining between them. The CDR3 has 13 residues. The CDR3 DNA follows: TGTGCCAGCAGTCCACATACTACCTACGAGCAGTACTTC. It encodes CASSPHTTYEQYF.

V and J are TRBV4-3 and TRBJ1-2; 9 nucleotides align to TRBD1. With V trimmed by 4 bases and J by 2 bases, 5 bases remained unmatched. The germline V gene has CDR1 LGHNA and CDR2 YSLEER. The CDR3 has 15 amino acids. CDR3 nucleotide sequence: TGCGCCAGCAGCCGAGGGACAGGGAAGAACTATGGCTACACCTTC. Translating it yields CASSRGTGKNYGYTF.

The V and J genes are TRBV4-3 and TRBJ2-6; no clear D gene. This CDR3 spans 18 amino acids. CDR1 and CDR2 from the germline V gene are LGHNA and YSLEER. The V end lost 1 base, the J end lost 0 bases, and 13 bases lay between the germline ends. The chain's CDR3 is CASSQVMRQLSGANVLTF. CDR3 in DNA: TGCGCCAGCAGCCAAGTTATGAGACAACTCTCTGGGGCCAACGTCCTGACTTTC.

This clone appeared once. The chain links TRBV27 to TRBJ1-2; 9 bases line up with TRBD1. Trimming cost V 4 bases and J 5 bases; bases outside gene matches: 2. Germline V gives CDR1 MNHEY, CDR2 SMNVEV (reference sequence). The length of the CDR3 is 13 residues. CDR3 residues: CASSWGTGYGYTF. CDR3 nucleotides: TGTGCCAGCAGTTGGGGGACAGGGTATGGCTACACCTTC.

The chain uses TRBV19 and TRBJ2-7, with a tentative D call TRBD1 (6 bases). Trimming stripped 5 bases from V and 2 bases from J, with 13 bases between. Per germline, CDR1 LNHDA and CDR2 SQIVND (reference sequence). The CDR3 spans 14 residues. DNA for the CDR3: TGTGCCAGTAGTCCCCTCAGGGGCCCCTACGAGCAGTACTTC. This translates into CASSPLRGPYEQYF.

This clone has just one count. The chain uses TRBV11-2 and TRBJ2-1, with TRBD2 as a possible D gene (6 bases). This CDR3 spans 16 amino acids. V dropped 2 bases and J dropped 4 bases, with 15 bases sitting between them. Germline V gene lookup returns CDR1 SGHAT and CDR2 FQNNGV. CDR3 DNA: TGTGCCAGCAGCTTAAGGAGGGCTCGCTCTTACAATGAGCAGTTCTTC. Translation gives CASSLRRARSYNEQFF.

V is TRBV2 and J is TRBJ1-5; 7 bases are a match to TRBD1. Looked up from germline, CDR1 is SNHLY and CDR2 is FYNNEI. The length of the CDR3 is 13 residues. V was clipped by 5 bases and J by 9 bases; unmatched bases: 7. The CDR3 region is CASSSDREAPQHF. In nucleotides, the CDR3 is TGTGCCAGCAGTAGCGACAGGGAGGCGCCCCAGCATTTT.

For the CDR3, the DNA is TGTGCCAGTAGTATTTTAGCGAGGGGGGGTTCCAATGAGCAGTTCTTC. This sequence encodes CASSILARGGSNEQFF. The chain links TRBV19 to TRBJ2-1; D is perhaps TRBD2 (7 bases). The V gene's germline CDR1 is LNHDA and CDR2 SQIVND (reference sequence). Trimming took off 3 bases at V and 6 bases at J, with 18 bases between the two ends. This CDR3 is 16 amino acids long.

V and J are TRBV24-1 and TRBJ1-5; 10 bases are a match to TRBD1. J lost 3 bases, V lost 3 bases, and 1 base had no gene match. In germline, CDR1 is KGHDR, CDR2 SFDVKD. The CDR3 sequence is 15 residues long. The CDR3 here is CATSDGTGDNQPQHF. In DNA form, the CDR3 reads TGTGCCACCAGTGATGGGACAGGGGACAATCAGCCCCAGCATTTT.

The chain combines TRBV28 with TRBJ2-3; 7 bases agree with TRBD1. The CDR3 covers 14 residues. Germline trimming cut 3 bases from V and 5 bases from J; bases unmatched to any gene: 5. From germline, CDR1 is MDHEN and CDR2 SYDVKM. The CDR3 coding sequence is TGTGCCAGCAGTTTTAGGGCAGGGGGAGATACGCAGTATTTT. Translating it yields CASSFRAGGDTQYF. Complete variable domain (other parts from reference TRBV28 and TRBJ2-3): DVKVTQSSRYLVKRTGEKVFLECVQDMDHENMFWYRQDPGLGLRLIYFSYDVKMKEKGDIPEGYSVSREKKERFSLILESASTNQTSMYLCASSFRAGGDTQYFGPGTRLTVL.

The V and J genes are TRBV7-3 and TRBJ2-1; unclear D gene. The CDR3 runs 13 residues. The germline V and J ends were trimmed by 4 bases and 6 bases, with 10 bases remaining between them. The germline CDR1 and CDR2 sequences are SGHTA and FQGTGA. As DNA, the CDR3 is TGTGCCAGCAGCTCCGGCAGGCCCAATGAGCAGTTCTTC. Translated, it gives CASSSGRPNEQFF.

The J gene is TRBJ2-5, the V gene TRBV5-6; D is perhaps TRBD1 (6 bases). The CDR3 extends over 13 amino acids. Trimming left V 4 bases short and J 5 bases short, with 12 bases between. Germline V gives CDR1 SGHDT, CDR2 YYEEEE. The CDR3 nucleotides read TGTGCCAGCAGCCTGGACAGTCGGGAGACCCAGTACTTC. Amino acid sequence: CASSLDSRETQYF. Complete variable domain (other parts from reference TRBV5-6 and TRBJ2-5): DAGVTQSPTHLIKTRGQQVTLRCSPKSGHDTVSWYQQALGQGPQFIFQYYEEEERQRGNFPDRFSGHQFPNYSSELNVNALLLGDSALYLCASSLDSRETQYFGPGTRLLVL.

The V call is TRBV2, the J call TRBJ2-5; 8 nucleotides line up with TRBD2. Per germline, CDR1 SNHLY and CDR2 FYNNEI. The length of the CDR3 is 13 residues. The V segment lost 6 bases and the J segment 5 bases; nucleotides outside the gene matches: 5. In DNA form, the CDR3 reads TGTGCCAGCAGCGGGGGGGGGACGGAGACCCAGTACTTC. Its protein is CASSGGGTETQYF.

The chain carries TRBV18 and TRBJ1-3; D is undetermined. CDR3 size: 17 residues. Trimming removed 6 bases from V and 4 bases from J, with 22 bases in between. Germline V gene data show CDR1 as KGHSH and CDR2 as LQKENI. The CDR3 DNA reads as TGTGCCAGCTCGCACACCAGCGGGAACGAGGGCGGAAACACCATATATTTT. Protein sequence: CASSHTSGNEGGNTIYF.